Below, 27 T cell receptor beta chains from the same sample are listed, as sequenced in a study of shared clonotypes between healthy human individuals. Clones were read by immunoSEQ multiplex PCR, and TCRdb kept only the in-frame ones, dropping some. The sample has 2 million to 2.5 million clones, 92% seen once; the top ten hold 0.3% to 0.45%. Sequences were obtained from naive CD4+ T cells from PBMCs. The subset denotes: CD45RA+ positively selected. Receptors originate from a man between 18 and 35 years old in good health. Some clones in this sample may be carry-over from other donors' samples.

V and J are TRBV5-8 and TRBJ1-5, with D unclear. The length of the CDR3 is 14 residues. Between the trimmed V and J ends, which lost 5 bases and 7 bases, there was a span of 16 bases. Germline V gene lookup returns CDR1 SGHTS and CDR2 YDEGEE. The CDR3, as DNA: TGTGCCAGCAGGCCCTTGGGTGGAGACCAGCCCCAGCATTTT. This codes for CASRPLGGDQPQHF.

This clone was observed a single time. Other DNA sequences in the same sample also yield this CDR3. The rearrangement uses TRBV5-1 and TRBJ1-3; a weak D match, TRBD1 (6 bases). The germline V and J ends were trimmed by 1 base and 0 bases, with 8 bases remaining between them. The CDR3 runs 15 residues. Germline V gives CDR1 SGHRS, CDR2 YFSETQ. In DNA form, the CDR3 reads TGCGCCAGCAGCTTGCAGGGGAGCTCTGGAAACACCATATATTTT. It specifies CASSLQGSSGNTIYF.

The V gene is TRBV28, the J gene TRBJ2-1; perhaps D is TRBD1 or TRBD2 (6 bases each). The ends were cut back, 6 bases at V and 4 bases at J, with 19 bases in the middle. This CDR3 has 16 residues. The germline gives CDR1 MDHEN, CDR2 SYDVKM. The CDR3 sequence is CASRAGPGAGYNEQFF. CDR3 in DNA: TGTGCCAGCAGAGCTGGGCCGGGGGCAGGTTACAATGAGCAGTTCTTC.

The gene calls are TRBV5-1 and TRBJ2-1; D gene unclear. The ends were cut back, 3 bases at V and 2 bases at J, with 12 bases in the middle. Per the germline V gene, CDR1 is SGHRS and CDR2 is YFSETQ. This CDR3 has 15 amino acids. The CDR3 DNA sequence: TGCGCCAGCAGCTCGGAGACGGTTACCTACAATGAGCAGTTCTTC. This gives the protein CASSSETVTYNEQFF.

The chain links TRBV6-1 to TRBJ2-3; a possible D gene is TRBD2 (6 bases). This CDR3 has 14 amino acids. The germline V gene encodes CDR1 MNHNS and CDR2 SASEGT. V lost 7 bases and J 6 bases, leaving 17 bases between the germline ends. In nucleotides, the CDR3 is TGTGCCAGCACTCGGAGGGGTGGATTGGATACGCAGTATTTT. It encodes CASTRRGGLDTQYF.

Only one count was recorded for this clone. This chain links TRBV5-1 with TRBJ1-5; D gene uncertain. Germline lookup yields CDR1 SGHRS and CDR2 YFSETQ. The V and J ends lost 2 bases and 4 bases respectively, with 19 bases between them. This CDR3 has 17 residues. The CDR3 here is CASSLVHDRAVNQPQHF. CDR3 nucleotide sequence: TGCGCCAGCAGCTTAGTCCACGACCGGGCCGTGAATCAGCCCCAGCATTTT.

Concerning this clone: Other nucleotide sequences in the sample specify the same CDR3. The chain links TRBV30 to TRBJ1-3, with D uncertain. Germline V gives CDR1 GTSNPN, CDR2 SVGIG (reference sequence). This CDR3 contains 14 residues. Trimming took off 0 bases at V and 1 base at J, with 7 bases between the two ends. CDR3 residues: CAWSVGISGNTIYF. The CDR3, as DNA: TGTGCCTGGAGTGTTGGTATTTCTGGAAACACCATATATTTT.

In its sample, this clone was seen a few times. V is TRBV19 and J is TRBJ1-3; D may be TRBD1 (6 bases). V lost 3 bases and J 4 bases, leaving 13 bases between the germline ends. CDR1 and CDR2 from the germline V gene are LNHDA and SQIVND (reference sequence). The CDR3 extends over 15 amino acids. The CDR3 DNA reads TGTGCCAGTAGTATCCCCCTCGGGGGCGGAAACACCATATATTTT. Translation: CASSIPLGGGNTIYF.

V gene TRBV18 combines with J gene TRBJ2-7; D remains unclear. Germline V lookup: CDR1 KGHSH, CDR2 LQKENI. The length of the CDR3 is 12 residues. Trimming stripped 1 base from V and 5 bases from J, with 6 bases between. The CDR3, as DNA: TGTGCCAGCTCACCACGAGCCGACGAGCAGTACTTC. This translates into CASSPRADEQYF.

The chain's CDR3 is CASTLRPGELFF. The DNA for the CDR3 is TGCGCCAGCACCCTCCGCCCCGGGGAGCTGTTTTTT. This sequence joins TRBV5-1 and TRBJ2-2; D is unclear. CDR1 and CDR2 from the germline V gene are SGHRS and YFSETQ. This CDR3 has 12 amino acids. The V end was cut by 6 bases, the J end by 6 bases, with 9 bases between.

The rearrangement links TRBV19 to TRBJ1-2; no firm D call. CDR1 is LNHDA, CDR2 SQIVND, per germline (reference sequence). CDR3 length: 17 residues. The V gene lost 4 bases and the J gene lost 0 bases, with 18 bases spanning the gap. The CDR3 sequence is CASSTREVLAANYGYTF. In nucleotides, the CDR3 is TGTGCCAGTAGTACCAGAGAGGTGTTGGCAGCTAACTATGGCTACACCTTC.

V and J are TRBV11-1 and TRBJ1-1; D gene uncertain. Trimming left V 5 bases short and J 1 base short, with 14 bases between. The length of the CDR3 is 15 residues. Germline V gene sequence: CDR1 SGHAT, CDR2 FQDESV (reference sequence). The CDR3 loop reads CASSAFRGGNTEAFF. CDR3 nucleotides: TGTGCCAGCAGCGCGTTTCGTGGAGGGAACACTGAAGCTTTCTTT.

V and J are TRBV21-1 and TRBJ1-1; TRBD1 was called by the table and not checked on the DNA. TRBV21-1 is flagged as a pseudogene. The CDR3 consists of 18 residues. The CDR3: CASSKEAPYTGTNTEAFF. The CDR3, as DNA: TGTGCCAGCAGCAAAGAGGCCCCGTATACAGGGACGAACACTGAAGCTTTCTTT.

The CDR3 region is CASSDTSENTGELFF. The CDR3 DNA is TGTGCCAGCAGTGACACTAGCGAGAACACCGGGGAGCTGTTTTTT. The chain has TRBV6-6 and TRBJ2-2; 7 bases align to TRBD2. The ends lost 5 bases at V and 1 base at J; junction bases unmatched: 4. Germline values: CDR1 MNHNY, CDR2 SVGAGI (reference sequence). CDR3 length equals 15 residues.

The chain uses TRBV28 and TRBJ2-1; D not certain. There are 17 residues in the CDR3. The V and J ends lost 2 bases and 1 base respectively, with 15 bases between them. Germline values: CDR1 MDHEN, CDR2 SYDVKM. CDR3 region: CASSLAAVRPSYNEQFF. CDR3 DNA: TGTGCCAGCAGTTTAGCCGCAGTGCGTCCGTCCTACAATGAGCAGTTCTTC.

The rearrangement uses TRBV19 and TRBJ1-5; TRBD1 aligns across 10 bases. V lost 8 bases and J lost 7; bases outside the gene matches: 8. Germline assignment: CDR1 LNHDA and CDR2 SQIVND (reference sequence). The CDR3 runs 14 residues. The CDR3 DNA sequence: TGTGCCAGTTGGGACAGGGGAATTAAGCAGCCCCAGCATTTT. It codes for CASWDRGIKQPQHF.

This clone was counted once. The chain couples TRBV5-1 to TRBJ2-5; a weak D match, TRBD2 (6 bases). The germline V gene encodes CDR1 SGHRS and CDR2 YFSETQ. V lost 0 bases, J lost 5 bases, and 14 bases lay in between. This CDR3 is built from 15 residues. CDR3 amino acids: CASSLDGSGVETQYF. Here the CDR3 DNA reads TGCGCCAGCAGCTTGGACGGGAGTGGCGTTGAGACCCAGTACTTC.

The CDR3 spells CASSVVRSYRDRVDTGELFF. In nucleotides, the CDR3 is TGTGCCAGCAGCGTAGTCCGCTCTTACCGGGACAGGGTTGACACCGGGGAGCTGTTTTTT. The rearrangement links TRBV9 to TRBJ2-2; 9 nucleotides match TRBD1. The CDR3 covers 20 residues. The J segment lost 3 bases and the V segment lost 0 bases, leaving 15 bases of the junction unmatched. The germline gives CDR1 SGDLS, CDR2 YYNGEE.

This chain joins TRBV4-1 and TRBJ2-5, with 8 bases lining up with TRBD2. The germline CDR1 and CDR2 sequences are MGHRA and YSYEKL. V shed 3 bases and J 3 bases; nucleotides not matched to a gene: 18. The CDR3 length is 19 residues. CDR3: CASSQFAASGLPSKETQYF. CDR3 coding DNA: TGCGCCAGCAGCCAGTTTGCGGCTAGCGGGCTTCCTTCTAAAGAGACCCAGTACTTC.

The CDR3 region is CASSIGDTTYEQYF. The CDR3 DNA reads TGTGCCAGTAGTATAGGAGACACCACCTACGAGCAGTACTTC. This chain joins TRBV19 and TRBJ2-7; no reliable D call. V was trimmed by 1 base and J by 2 bases, leaving 9 bases between them. There are 14 residues in the CDR3. Germline values: CDR1 LNHDA, CDR2 SQIVND (reference sequence).

This chain links TRBV4-1 with TRBJ1-1, with unresolved D. The V end was cut by 4 bases, the J end by 2 bases, with 11 bases between. The germline V gene has CDR1 MGHRA and CDR2 YSYEKL. CDR3 length: 14 residues. The CDR3 loop is CASSRPGANTEAFF. The CDR3 bases are TGCGCCAGCAGCCGACCCGGAGCCAACACTGAAGCTTTCTTT.

The chain has TRBV4-1 and TRBJ2-2; 13 bases line up with TRBD2. The length of the CDR3 is 17 residues. The junction had 8 bases not matched to a gene; V was cut back by 4 bases and J by 6 bases. CDR1 and CDR2 from the germline V gene are MGHRA and YSYEKL. CDR3 coding DNA: TGCGCCAGCAGCCCCGGACTAGCGGGAGTTAGTGCCGGGGAGCTGTTTTTT. Translating it yields CASSPGLAGVSAGELFF.

This clone was seen just once. The same CDR3 is also encoded by other DNA sequences in this sample. CDR3 in amino acids: CASSPVQGGNQPQHF. The CDR3 nucleotides are TGTGCCAGCAGTCCCGTGCAGGGGGGCAATCAGCCCCAGCATTTT. This chain uses TRBV28 with TRBJ1-5, with 7 bases aligning to TRBD1. Germline V lookup: CDR1 MDHEN, CDR2 SYDVKM. The CDR3 runs to 15 residues. V shed 5 bases and J 2 bases; nucleotides not matched to a gene: 6. The full variable domain, in which reference TRBV28 and TRBJ1-5 provide the parts outside the CDR3, is DVKVTQSSRYLVKRTGEKVFLECVQDMDHENMFWYRQDPGLGLRLIYFSYDVKMKEKGDIPEGYSVSREKKERFSLILESASTNQTSMYLCASSPVQGGNQPQHFGDGTRLSIL.

The chain is built from TRBV10-3 and TRBJ2-5; tentatively, D is TRBD1 or TRBD2 (5 bases each). CDR3 size: 13 residues. Looked up from germline, CDR1 is ENHRY and CDR2 is SYGVKD. The V end was cut by 6 bases, the J end by 2 bases, with 10 bases between. Here the CDR3 reads CAISRDLQETQYF. As DNA, the CDR3 is TGTGCCATCAGCCGGGACCTGCAAGAGACCCAGTACTTC.

The CDR3 sequence: CASSALARMRSTDTQYF. The CDR3 nucleotides are TGTGCCAGCAGCGCCTTGGCCCGGATGCGATCAACAGATACGCAGTATTTT. The gene calls are TRBV9 and TRBJ2-3; D is unclear. Trimming cost V 3 bases and J 3 bases, with 20 bases left between them. The CDR3 totals 17 residues. Germline V gene sequence: CDR1 SGDLS, CDR2 YYNGEE.

The V and J genes are TRBV5-8 and TRBJ1-1, with D perhaps matching TRBD1 (5 bases). CDR1 and CDR2 (germline): SGHTS, YDEGEE. V was clipped by 0 bases and J by 6 bases, with 15 bases between them. CDR3 length equals 15 residues. The CDR3 coding sequence is TGTGCCAGCAGCTTGGTGGGAGGGGCGATTGCTGAAGCTTTCTTT. This translates into CASSLVGGAIAEAFF.

This clone appeared a single time. The chain is built from TRBV28 and TRBJ2-1, with 7 bases matching TRBD2. Losses at the gene ends were 3 bases for V and 2 bases for J; bases not matched to a gene: 7. The CDR3 contains 16 residues. The germline V gene encodes CDR1 MDHEN and CDR2 SYDVKM. CDR3 loop: CASSFWGEGPYNEQFF. CDR3 coding DNA: TGTGCCAGCAGTTTCTGGGGGGAGGGACCCTACAATGAGCAGTTCTTC.